The present TCR beta chain was sequenced within a study of shared clonotypes between healthy human individuals. CDR1 and CDR2 from the germline V gene are SGHTA and FQGNSA. There are 13 residues in the CDR3. V lost 2 bases and J 9 bases, leaving 11 bases between the germline ends. Study-wide results and caveats: Clonotypes shared by all four donors outscored non-shared clonotypes in generation probability. Only blood was sampled; tissue repertoires likely differ. Incompleteness in sorted-subset sequencing, despite large depth, was shown by rarefaction.

Profiled with immunoSEQ multiplex PCR; TCRdb holds only in-frame clones, not every one. Found here are 2 million to 2.5 million clones, 85% to 95% of them singletons; the top ten hold around 0.35%. About this clone: Its matching antigen is unknown. Within the sample, other DNA sequences also encode this same CDR3.

Into CD45RA+ naive and CD45RA-negative memory subsets, the CD4+ cells were split. Sequencing input: naive CD4+ T cells from PBMCs. Described subset: CD45RA+ positively selected. The V and J genes are TRBV7-2 and TRBJ2-1; D unresolved. This TCR derives from a man between 18 and 35 years old in good health. Some clones in this sample may be carry-over from other donors' samples. The CDR3 loop is CASSLTRLGEQFF. Written as DNA, the CDR3 is TGTGCCAGCAGCTTAACCCGTCTAGGTGAGCAGTTCTTC. The full variable domain, completed using reference TRBV7-2 and TRBJ2-1, is GAGVSQSPSNKVTEKGKDVELRCDPISGHTALYWYRQSLGQGLEFLIYFQGNSAPDKSGLPSDRFSAERTGGSVSTLTIQRTQQEDSAVYLCASSLTRLGEQFFGPGTRLTVL.